Below, 18 T cell receptor beta chains from the same sample are listed, as sequenced in a study of blood T cell repertoires in COVID-19 (dated by TCRdb to about 2020). Receptors were amplified or captured by the immunoSEQ multiplex PCR assay. TCRdb provides this immuneACCESS table in a form limited to in-frame rearrangements. Some clones are lacking; in checked studies, under half of them reflect an unresolved V gene, and why the rest are absent is not known. In all, the sample holds about 83,000 clones, and approximately 86% of those were seen once. Over 2.5% of the sample is in the top ten clones. The sequencing input was peripheral blood. The receptors come from a woman aged 50 to 60 with active or convalescent COVID-19.

The chain links TRBV6-2 or TRBV6-3 to TRBJ2-3; TRBD2 agrees at 8 bases. Trimming removed 0 bases from V and 11 bases from J; junction bases left unmatched: 7. Per the germline V gene, CDR1 is MNHEY and CDR2 is SVGEGT. The CDR3 covers 14 residues. CDR3 region: CASSYSGTSGVQYF. CDR3 nucleotides: TGTGCCAGCAGTTACTCCGGGACTAGTGGAGTGCAGTATTTT.

This clone was recorded once. V usage is TRBV30 and J usage is TRBJ1-1, with 12 bases aligning to TRBD1. The CDR3 sequence is 13 residues long. Germline V gives CDR1 GTSNPN, CDR2 SVGIG (reference sequence). The junction had 6 bases not matched to a gene; V was cut back by 4 bases and J by 9 bases. DNA for the CDR3: TGTGCCTGGATAAGGGGACAGGGGGCCAAAGCTTTCTTT. Encoded protein: CAWIRGQGAKAFF. The variable domain in full, completed from reference TRBV30 and TRBJ1-1, reads SQTIHQWPATLVQPVGSPLSLECTVEGTSNPNLYWYRQAAGRGLQLLFYSVGIGQISSEVPQNLSASRPQDRQFILSSKKLLLSDSGFYLCAWIRGQGAKAFFGQGTRLTVV.

This chain links TRBV28 with TRBJ2-1, with TRBD2 identical over 8 bases. CDR1 is MDHEN, CDR2 SYDVKM, per germline. V gave up 2 bases and J gave up 0 bases; unmatched junction bases: 3. The CDR3 extends over 16 amino acids. DNA for the CDR3: TGTGCCAGCAGTTTAATTACTAGCGGCTCCTACAATGAGCAGTTCTTC. Amino acids: CASSLITSGSYNEQFF.

The chain couples TRBV30 to TRBJ1-6, with 11 bases aligning to TRBD1. V lost 3 bases, J lost 11 bases, and 6 bases stayed unmatched. The CDR3 has 14 amino acids. Looked up from germline, CDR1 is GTSNPN and CDR2 is SVGIG (reference sequence). CDR3 protein: CAWRLGQGAAPLHF. CDR3 bases: TGTGCCTGGAGACTAGGACAGGGGGCTGCACCCCTCCACTTT.

This clone was seen many times. The genes are TRBV7-3 and TRBJ1-1; D unresolved. V was clipped by 0 bases and J by 5 bases, with 10 bases between them. There are 14 residues in the CDR3. The germline gives CDR1 SGHTA, CDR2 FQGTGA. CDR3 sequence reads: CASSLTAQDTEAFF. The CDR3 DNA sequence: TGTGCCAGCAGCTTAACGGCCCAGGATACTGAAGCTTTCTTT.

The chain joins TRBV5-1 to TRBJ1-4, with 7 nucleotides matching TRBD1. This CDR3 comprises 16 residues. Germline trimming cut 2 bases from V and 1 base from J; bases unmatched to any gene: 5. The V gene's germline CDR1 is SGHRS and CDR2 YFSETQ. The CDR3 is CASSLQGSGTNEKLFF. The CDR3 DNA reads as TGCGCCAGCAGCTTACAGGGGAGCGGAACTAATGAAAAACTGTTTTTT.

J is TRBJ2-3 and V is TRBV7-3; possibly TRBD2 for D (6 bases). Germline CDR1 reads SGHTA; CDR2 reads FQGTGA. This CDR3 has 16 amino acids. Deletions cut 0 bases from V and 3 bases from J, with 13 bases between. CDR3 protein: CASSLTLDGGTDTQYF. CDR3 coding DNA: TGTGCCAGCAGCTTAACTCTGGACGGAGGGACAGATACGCAGTATTTT.

A single count supports this clone. The chain recombines TRBV30 with TRBJ2-7; no definite D call. The CDR3 covers 13 residues. The germline V gene encodes CDR1 GTSNPN and CDR2 SVGIG (reference sequence). Trimming pared 1 base from V and 6 bases from J, leaving 13 bases between. The DNA for the CDR3 is TGTGCCTGGAGTGCTAATTCAGGTGGCGAGCAGTACTTC. Translation gives CAWSANSGGEQYF.

The chain carries TRBV15 and TRBJ2-7; TRBD1 might be the D (6 bases). The CDR3 covers 17 residues. Trimming removed 2 bases at V and 4 bases at J, with 21 bases between. Germline CDR1 LNHNV, CDR2 YYDKDF (reference sequence). CDR3 region: CATSRPLSQGKWYEQYF. Written as DNA, the CDR3 is TGTGCCACCAGCAGACCCCTCTCACAGGGTAAATGGTACGAGCAGTACTTC.

The chain links TRBV18 to TRBJ2-1; perhaps TRBD2 as D (5 bases). Trimming left V 2 bases short and J 8 bases short, with 7 bases between. CDR1 and CDR2 from the germline V gene are KGHSH and LQKENI. The CDR3 consists of 12 residues. The CDR3 DNA sequence: TGTGCCAGCTCACCATTGGGAGATGAGCAGTTCTTC. Amino acid sequence: CASSPLGDEQFF.

The CDR3 DNA follows: TGTGCCAGCAGCTTGGACCACAGGCATGGCTACACCTTC. Amino acids: CASSLDHRHGYTF. V usage is TRBV5-8 and J usage is TRBJ1-2; D may be TRBD1 (5 bases). The V gene lost 0 bases and the J gene lost 6 bases, with 9 bases spanning the gap. The CDR3 covers 13 residues. Germline CDR1 reads SGHTS; CDR2 reads YDEGEE. The full variable domain, in which reference TRBV5-8 and TRBJ1-2 provide the parts outside the CDR3, is EAGVTQSPTHLIKTRGQQATLRCSPISGHTSVYWYQQALGLGLQFLLWYDEGEERNRGNFPPRFSGRQFPNYSSELNVNALELEDSALYLCASSLDHRHGYTFGSGTRLTVV.

The genes are TRBV23-1 and TRBJ1-2; no definite D call. TRBV23-1 is classed as an ORF, of uncertain function. V was clipped by 6 bases and J by 3 bases, with 20 bases between them. The CDR3 runs 16 residues. CDR3 DNA sequence: TGCGCCAGCAGGGGGATGAGGAGGGTTCGGTACTATGGCTACACCTTC. Residues: CASRGMRRVRYYGYTF.

The rearrangement links TRBV7-2 to TRBJ2-7; 13 bases match TRBD2. After removal of 7 bases from V and 4 bases from J, the junction contained 7 bases not matched to a gene. Germline V gives CDR1 SGHTA, CDR2 FQGNSA. The CDR3 is made up of 15 amino acids. For the CDR3, the DNA is TGTGCCAGCACCTCAACTAGCGGGGGGGCTTACGAGCAGTACTTC. Protein sequence: CASTSTSGGAYEQYF.

The chain combines TRBV5-1 with TRBJ2-7, with TRBD2 as a possible D gene (5 bases). The CDR3 totals 16 residues. Trimming removed 2 bases from V and 0 bases from J, with 15 bases in between. The germline gives CDR1 SGHRS, CDR2 YFSETQ. The CDR3 spells CASSLPPGSDSYEQYF. The CDR3 nucleotides read TGCGCCAGCAGCTTACCTCCGGGATCAGACTCCTACGAGCAGTACTTC.

Comments on this clone: The same CDR3 also results from other DNA sequences found in this sample. The chain recombines TRBV30 with TRBJ1-5; D gene uncertain. From germline, CDR1 is GTSNPN and CDR2 SVGIG (reference sequence). The CDR3 totals 15 residues. V was trimmed by 0 bases and J by 0 bases, leaving 9 bases between them. In nucleotides, the CDR3 is TGTGCCTGGAGTGTCCGGGGAAATAGCAATCAGCCCCAGCATTTT. Translating gives CAWSVRGNSNQPQHF. Variable domain in full (rest from reference TRBV30 and TRBJ1-5): SQTIHQWPATLVQPVGSPLSLECTVEGTSNPNLYWYRQAAGRGLQLLFYSVGIGQISSEVPQNLSASRPQDRQFILSSKKLLLSDSGFYLCAWSVRGNSNQPQHFGDGTRLSIL.

This chain joins TRBV30 and TRBJ2-3, with 9 bases matching TRBD1. This CDR3 is 15 amino acids long. CDR1 is GTSNPN, CDR2 SVGIG, per germline (reference sequence). Germline trimming cut 4 bases from V and 2 bases from J; bases unmatched to any gene: 7. The CDR3 loop reads CAWISRTGDTDTQYF. CDR3 coding DNA: TGTGCCTGGATAAGCCGGACAGGGGACACAGATACGCAGTATTTT.

V and J are TRBV9 and TRBJ2-3, with a weak D call TRBD2 (6 bases). The CDR3 consists of 16 residues. The V gene lost 3 bases and the J gene lost 5 bases, with 19 bases spanning the gap. CDR1 is SGDLS and CDR2 is YYNGEE in the germline V gene. The CDR3 coding sequence is TGTGCCAGCAGCGACCCAGCGGGCTTGGGCGTAGATACGCAGTATTTT. Amino acids: CASSDPAGLGVDTQYF.

Only a few counts were recorded for this clone. The chain employs TRBV27 and TRBJ1-2; D possibly corresponds to TRBD1 (6 bases). Germline V CDR1 and CDR2: MNHEY, SMNVEV (reference sequence). This CDR3 has 14 residues. Trimming removed 5 bases at V and 0 bases at J, with 10 bases between. In nucleotides, the CDR3 is TGTGCCAGCAGTCCCCGGACAGCTAACTATGGCTACACCTTC. Its translation: CASSPRTANYGYTF.